The 13 T cell receptor beta chains in this list originate from one sample, sequenced in a study of T cell clonotyping in hematopoietic cell transplantation. Assay used: immunoSEQ multiplex PCR; TCRdb lists only in-frame clones, some missing. This sample has about 15,000 clones, with roughly 60% found just once. Input material: PBMCs. The receptors here all came from a human donor who either received an allogeneic hematopoietic cell transplant for a myeloid malignancy or was a related donor (not recorded which). Some clones in this sample may be carry-over from other donors' samples.

V gene TRBV30 combines with J gene TRBJ2-7; D not resolved. Germline CDR1 and CDR2: GTSNPN and SVGIG (reference sequence). The CDR3 length is 11 residues. Deletions cut 2 bases from V and 6 bases from J, with 8 bases between. CDR3 protein: CAWSPLGEQYF. For the CDR3, the DNA is TGTGCCTGGAGTCCCCTGGGCGAGCAGTACTTC.

The chain combines TRBV4-1 with TRBJ1-2, with D tentatively TRBD1 (5 bases). The CDR3 sequence is 16 residues long. V lost 0 bases and J lost 6, with 17 bases in between. Germline CDR1 MGHRA, CDR2 YSYEKL. CDR3 loop: CASSQDPGRERNGYTF. The CDR3 DNA reads TGCGCCAGCAGCCAAGATCCCGGCAGGGAGCGGAATGGCTACACCTTC.

The chain joins TRBV28 to TRBJ2-7; 10 nucleotides match TRBD2. Germline values: CDR1 MDHEN, CDR2 SYDVKM. The CDR3 has 15 amino acids. Germline trimming cut 5 bases from V and 3 bases from J; bases unmatched to any gene: 7. CDR3 in DNA: TGTGCCAGCAGTCCCGGGACTAGCGTCGACTACGAGCAGTACTTC. Translated: CASSPGTSVDYEQYF.

The V call is TRBV6-5, the J call TRBJ2-1, with 11 bases that match TRBD2. CDR1 is MNHEY, CDR2 SVGAGI, per germline. Trimming at V came to 6 bases and at J to 4 bases, leaving 5 bases not matched to a gene. The CDR3 is made up of 15 amino acids. This CDR3 is CASRQTSGIYNEQFF. The CDR3 DNA is TGTGCCAGCAGACAGACTAGCGGGATATACAATGAGCAGTTCTTC.

This clone was counted a single time. The chain joins TRBV27 to TRBJ1-2; 7 bases align to TRBD1. The CDR3 is 14 amino acids. The V gene's germline CDR1 is MNHEY and CDR2 SMNVEV (reference sequence). J was trimmed by 10 bases and V by 6 bases; bases with no gene match: 14. The chain's CDR3 is CASSKQGNYGTYTF. The CDR3, as DNA: TGTGCCAGCAGCAAACAGGGGAATTATGGTACCTACACCTTC.

The table lists this clone with a few counts. The gene calls are TRBV30 and TRBJ2-2; 10 bases line up with TRBD2. CDR1 is GTSNPN, CDR2 SVGIG, per germline (reference sequence). The trim removed 5 bases at V and 6 bases at J, leaving 6 bases unmatched. The CDR3 has 14 residues. The CDR3: CAWEKGLAAGELFF. The CDR3 nucleotides are TGTGCCTGGGAGAAAGGACTAGCGGCCGGGGAGCTGTTTTTT.

This clone has only one observation. The chain has TRBV11-2 and TRBJ2-2; tentative D call: TRBD1 (5 bases). Per germline, CDR1 SGHAT and CDR2 FQNNGV. V lost 4 bases to trimming and J lost 6 bases, with 9 bases between them. This CDR3 has 13 amino acids. CDR3 DNA: TGTGCCAGCAGCTCCCTAGGGGCCGGGGAGCTGTTTTTT. Its protein product is CASSSLGAGELFF. Variable domain in full (rest from reference TRBV11-2 and TRBJ2-2): EAGVAQSPRYKIIEKRQSVAFWCNPISGHATLYWYQQILGQGPKLLIQFQNNGVVDDSQLPKDRFSAERLKGVDSTLKIQPAKLEDSAVYLCASSSLGAGELFFGEGSRLTVL.

This chain connects TRBV7-2 to TRBJ2-5, with D possibly TRBD1 on 6 matching bases. The ends were cut back, 4 bases at V and 4 bases at J, with 16 bases in the middle. Germline CDR1 is SGHTA and CDR2 is FQGNSA. The CDR3 totals 15 residues. The CDR3 spells CASSSQQGRIETQYF. The DNA for the CDR3 is TGTGCCAGCAGCTCCCAGCAGGGGAGAATAGAGACCCAGTACTTC.

Relative to its sample, this clone is medium-sized (0.01 to 0.1%). The rearrangement joins TRBV2 to TRBJ2-5; D is unresolved. This CDR3 contains 16 residues. The V gene lost 2 bases and the J gene lost 1 base, with 14 bases spanning the gap. The germline gives CDR1 SNHLY, CDR2 FYNNEI. CDR3 coding DNA: TGTGCCAGCAGTGAATCAGAGGAGAGCGCCCAAGAGACCCAGTACTTC. It encodes CASSESEESAQETQYF.

This clone rates as large (0.1 to 1%). The CDR3 DNA sequence: TGTGCCAGTAGTAGGGACTTTCAAGAGACCCAGTACTTC. Encoded protein: CASSRDFQETQYF. The chain combines TRBV19 with TRBJ2-5, with D perhaps matching TRBD2 (6 bases). Germline V CDR1 and CDR2: LNHDA, SQIVND (reference sequence). The CDR3 has 13 amino acids. Trimming took off 4 bases at V and 2 bases at J, with 8 bases between the two ends. The whole variable domain, remainder taken from reference TRBV19 and TRBJ2-5, is DGGITQSPKYLFRKEGQNVTLSCEQNLNHDAMYWYRQDPGQGLRLIYYSQIVNDFQKGDIAEGYSVSREKKESFPLTVTSAQKNPTAFYLCASSRDFQETQYFGPGTRLLVL.

The chain carries TRBV30 and TRBJ2-7; TRBD2 matches at 8 bases. This CDR3 is built from 14 residues. Unmatched junction bases numbered 5, after V lost 0 bases and J lost 4 bases. Germline-derived CDR1 and CDR2 are GTSNPN and SVGIG (reference sequence). The CDR3 spells CAWSVGRAKYEQYF. CDR3 DNA: TGTGCCTGGAGTGTCGGGAGGGCCAAGTACGAGCAGTACTTC.

The rearrangement joins TRBV7-3 to TRBJ2-7; the D gene is possibly TRBD1 (6 bases). The V gene's germline CDR1 is SGHTA and CDR2 FQGTGA. This CDR3 region has 12 residues. Trimming pared 4 bases from V and 12 bases from J, leaving 16 bases between. The CDR3 spells CASSSIGGLPYF. The CDR3 DNA sequence: TGTGCCAGCAGCTCCATTGGGGGCCTTCCGTACTTC.

The chain is built from TRBV28 and TRBJ1-4; D is perhaps TRBD1 (5 bases). Trimming pared 3 bases from V and 0 bases from J, leaving 8 bases between. CDR1 and CDR2 (germline): MDHEN, SYDVKM. The length of the CDR3 is 15 residues. The CDR3 nucleotides read TGTGCCAGCAGTTTGGGACTATCAACTAATGAAAAACTGTTTTTT. Its translation is CASSLGLSTNEKLFF.